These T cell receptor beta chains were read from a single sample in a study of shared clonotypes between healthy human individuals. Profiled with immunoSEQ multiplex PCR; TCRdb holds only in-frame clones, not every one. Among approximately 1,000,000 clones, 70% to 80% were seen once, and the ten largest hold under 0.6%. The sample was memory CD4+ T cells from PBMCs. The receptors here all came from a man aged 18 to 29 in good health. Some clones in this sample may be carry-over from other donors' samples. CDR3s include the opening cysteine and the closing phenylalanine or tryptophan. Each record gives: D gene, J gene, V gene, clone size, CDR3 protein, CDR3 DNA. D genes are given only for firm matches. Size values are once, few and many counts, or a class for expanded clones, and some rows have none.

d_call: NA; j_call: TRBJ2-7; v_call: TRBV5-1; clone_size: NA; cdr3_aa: CASSTGSLYEQYF; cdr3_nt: TGCGCCAGCAGCACCGGGAGTTTATACGAGCAGTACTTC
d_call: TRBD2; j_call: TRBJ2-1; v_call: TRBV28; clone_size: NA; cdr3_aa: CASSLRAGVRSIF; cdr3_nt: TGTGCCAGCAGTTTACGAGCGGGAGTACGGTCGATCTTC
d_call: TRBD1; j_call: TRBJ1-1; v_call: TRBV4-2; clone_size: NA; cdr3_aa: CASSRSGQGLNTEAFF; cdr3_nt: TGTGCCAGCAGCCGATCGGGACAGGGGCTGAACACTGAAGCTTTCTTT
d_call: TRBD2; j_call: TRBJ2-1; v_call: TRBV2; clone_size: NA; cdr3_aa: CASSGLAGIRNEQFF; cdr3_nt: TGTGCCAGCAGTGGGCTAGCGGGAATACGTAATGAGCAGTTCTTC
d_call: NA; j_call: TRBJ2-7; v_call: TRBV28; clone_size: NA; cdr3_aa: CASIAGQSSYEQYF; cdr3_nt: TGTGCCAGCATTGCGGGACAGAGCTCCTACGAGCAGTACTTC
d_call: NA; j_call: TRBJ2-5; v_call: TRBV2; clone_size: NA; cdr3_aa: CASSGQGGYQETQYF; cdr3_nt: TGTGCCAGCAGTGGGCAGGGCGGGTACCAAGAGACCCAGTACTTC
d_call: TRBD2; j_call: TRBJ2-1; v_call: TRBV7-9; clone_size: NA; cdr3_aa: CASRHRLAQNNEQFF; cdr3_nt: TGTGCCAGCAGACACAGACTAGCACAGAACAATGAGCAGTTCTTC
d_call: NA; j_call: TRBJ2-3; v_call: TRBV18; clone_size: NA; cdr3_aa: CASSPRTGHTDTQYF; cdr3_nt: TGTGCCAGCTCACCACGAACAGGCCACACAGATACGCAGTATTTT
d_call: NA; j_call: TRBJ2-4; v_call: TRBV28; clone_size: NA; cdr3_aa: CASSLYRNIQYF; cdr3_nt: TGTGCCAGCAGTTTATACAGAAACATTCAGTACTTC
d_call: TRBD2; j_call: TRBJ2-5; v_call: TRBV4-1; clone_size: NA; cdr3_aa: CASSLRLAGGSLQETQYF; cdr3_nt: TGCGCCAGCAGCTTGAGACTAGCGGGAGGATCCTTACAAGAGACCCAGTACTTC
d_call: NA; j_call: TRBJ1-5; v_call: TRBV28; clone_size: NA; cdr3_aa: CARTLPHQPQHF; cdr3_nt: TGTGCCAGGACCCTACCCCATCAGCCCCAGCATTTT
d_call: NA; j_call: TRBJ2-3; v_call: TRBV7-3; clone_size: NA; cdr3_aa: CASSLRTVSDTQYF; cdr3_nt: TGTGCCAGCAGCTTAAGGACAGTATCAGATACGCAGTATTTT
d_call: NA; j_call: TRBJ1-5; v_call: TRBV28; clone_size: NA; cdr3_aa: CASSLITGSGQPQHF; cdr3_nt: TGTGCCAGCAGTTTAATAACAGGGTCGGGGCAGCCCCAGCATTTT
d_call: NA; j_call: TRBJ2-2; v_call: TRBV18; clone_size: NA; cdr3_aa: CASSPPGNTGELFF; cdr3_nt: TGTGCCAGCTCACCACCGGGAAACACCGGGGAGCTGTTTTTT
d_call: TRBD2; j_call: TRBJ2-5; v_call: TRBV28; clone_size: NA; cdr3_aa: CASSSPGLTRESQYF; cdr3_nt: TGTGCCAGCAGTTCACCGGGACTAACAAGAGAGTCCCAGTACTTC
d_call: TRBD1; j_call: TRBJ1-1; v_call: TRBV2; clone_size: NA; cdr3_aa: CASSEADRGRDTEAFF; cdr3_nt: TGTGCCAGCAGCGAGGCGGACAGGGGGCGGGACACTGAAGCTTTCTTT
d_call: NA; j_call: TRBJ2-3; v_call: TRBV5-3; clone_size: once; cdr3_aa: CASSPYRWGEDTQYF; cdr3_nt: TGTGCCAGCAGCCCCTATCGTTGGGGGGAAGATACGCAGTATTTT
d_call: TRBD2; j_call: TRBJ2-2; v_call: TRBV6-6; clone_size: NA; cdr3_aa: CASRPGGGTGELFF; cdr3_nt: TGTGCCAGCAGACCGGGGGGAGGGACCGGGGAGCTGTTTTTT
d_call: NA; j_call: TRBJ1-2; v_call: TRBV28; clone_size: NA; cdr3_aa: CASSLRGGRANGYTF; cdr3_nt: TGTGCCAGCAGTTTAAGAGGCGGCAGGGCAAACGGCTACACCTTC
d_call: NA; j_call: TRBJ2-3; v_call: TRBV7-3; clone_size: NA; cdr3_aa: CASSLPGASDTQYF; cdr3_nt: TGTGCCAGCAGCTTACCGGGGGCGTCTGATACGCAGTATTTT
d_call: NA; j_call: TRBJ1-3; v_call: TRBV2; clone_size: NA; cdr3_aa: CASSEVRSPGNTIYF; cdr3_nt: TGTGCCAGCAGTGAAGTCCGCAGCCCTGGAAACACCATATATTTT
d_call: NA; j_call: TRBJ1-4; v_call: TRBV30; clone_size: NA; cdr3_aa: CAWSVREGEKLFF; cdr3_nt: TGTGCCTGGAGTGTACGTGAGGGAGAAAAACTGTTTTTT
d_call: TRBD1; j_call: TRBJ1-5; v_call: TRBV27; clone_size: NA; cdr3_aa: CASSQNRGGNQPQHF; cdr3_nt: TGTGCCAGCAGTCAGAACAGGGGAGGCAATCAGCCCCAGCATTTT
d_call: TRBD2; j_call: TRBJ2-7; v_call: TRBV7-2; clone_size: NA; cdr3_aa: CASSLRSGRVLEEQYF; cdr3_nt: TGTGCCAGCAGCCTGAGGAGCGGGAGGGTCTTGGAGGAGCAGTACTTC
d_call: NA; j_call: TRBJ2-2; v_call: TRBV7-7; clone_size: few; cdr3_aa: CASSPAPVGELFF; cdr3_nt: TGTGCCAGCAGCCCAGCCCCCGTGGGGGAGCTGTTTTTT
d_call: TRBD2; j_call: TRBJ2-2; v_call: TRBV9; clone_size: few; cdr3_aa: CASSGSGRGTGELFF; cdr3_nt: TGTGCCAGCAGCGGGAGCGGGAGGGGGACCGGGGAGCTGTTTTTT
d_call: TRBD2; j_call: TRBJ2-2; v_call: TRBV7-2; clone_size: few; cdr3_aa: CASSPGLAGTGELFF; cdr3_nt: TGTGCCAGCAGCCCGGGACTAGCGGGCACCGGGGAGCTGTTTTTT
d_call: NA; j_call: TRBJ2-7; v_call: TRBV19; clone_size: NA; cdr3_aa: CASSAIIRTNFYEQYF; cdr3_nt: TGTGCCAGTAGTGCTATTATACGGACCAACTTCTACGAGCAGTACTTC
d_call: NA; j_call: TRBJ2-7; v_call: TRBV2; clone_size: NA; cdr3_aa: CASTEKRRSSYEQYF; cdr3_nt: TGTGCCAGCACTGAAAAAAGGAGGAGTTCCTACGAGCAGTACTTC
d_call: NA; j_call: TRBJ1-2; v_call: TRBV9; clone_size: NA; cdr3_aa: CASSADRNYGYTF; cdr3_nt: TGTGCCAGCAGCGCCGACAGGAACTATGGCTACACCTTC
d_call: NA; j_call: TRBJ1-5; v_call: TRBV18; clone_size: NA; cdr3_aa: CASSPQQGDQPQHF; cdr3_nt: TGTGCCAGCTCACCCCAACAGGGAGACCAGCCCCAGCATTTT
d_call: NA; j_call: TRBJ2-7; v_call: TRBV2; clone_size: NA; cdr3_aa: CASSLTYEQYF; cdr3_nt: TGTGCCAGCAGCCTGACCTACGAGCAGTACTTC
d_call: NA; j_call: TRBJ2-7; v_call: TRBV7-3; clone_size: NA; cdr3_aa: CASSPRDKPYEQYF; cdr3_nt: TGTGCCAGCAGCCCCCGGGACAAACCCTACGAGCAGTACTTC
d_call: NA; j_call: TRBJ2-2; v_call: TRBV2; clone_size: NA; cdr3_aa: CATSYSGELFF; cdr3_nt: TGTGCCACCTCTTACTCCGGGGAGCTGTTTTTT
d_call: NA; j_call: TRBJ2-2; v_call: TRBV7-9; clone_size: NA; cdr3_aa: CASSSWTGGTGELFF; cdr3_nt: TGTGCCAGCAGCTCATGGACAGGAGGGACCGGGGAGCTGTTTTTT
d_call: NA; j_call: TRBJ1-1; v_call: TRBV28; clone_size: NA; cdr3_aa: CASAGTSGFGTEAFF; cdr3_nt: TGTGCCAGCGCCGGGACATCAGGGTTCGGCACTGAAGCTTTCTTT
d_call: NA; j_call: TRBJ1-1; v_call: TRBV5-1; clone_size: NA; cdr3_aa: CASSRGGKNTEAFF; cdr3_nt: TGCGCCAGCAGCCGAGGGGGGAAAAACACTGAAGCTTTCTTT
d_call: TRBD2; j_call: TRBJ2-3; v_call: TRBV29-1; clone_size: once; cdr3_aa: CSVESEGRSGGQYF; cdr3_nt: TGCAGCGTTGAGTCCGAAGGGCGGTCGGGGGGGCAGTATTTT
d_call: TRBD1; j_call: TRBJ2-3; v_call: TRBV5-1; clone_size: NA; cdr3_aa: CASSFRTGTDTQYF; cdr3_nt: TGCGCCAGCAGCTTCCGGACAGGGACAGATACGCAGTATTTT
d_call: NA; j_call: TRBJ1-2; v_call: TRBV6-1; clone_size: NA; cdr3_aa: CASSVIRGNYGYTF; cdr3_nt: TGTGCCAGCAGTGTGATCAGGGGCAACTATGGCTACACCTTC
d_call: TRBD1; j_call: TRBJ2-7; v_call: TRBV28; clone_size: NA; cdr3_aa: CASVPRTGGYEQYF; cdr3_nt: TGTGCCAGCGTTCCAAGGACAGGGGGCTACGAGCAGTACTTC
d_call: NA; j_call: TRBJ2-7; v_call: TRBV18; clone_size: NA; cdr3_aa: CASSPPSGASSYEQYF; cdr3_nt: TGTGCCAGCTCACCACCTTCCGGGGCCAGCTCCTACGAGCAGTACTTC
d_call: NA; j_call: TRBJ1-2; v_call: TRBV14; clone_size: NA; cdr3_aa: CASSQERTAGYTF; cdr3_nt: TGTGCCAGCAGCCAAGAACGGACAGCTGGCTACACCTTC
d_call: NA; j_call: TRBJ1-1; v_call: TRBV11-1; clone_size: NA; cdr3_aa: CASGLNTEAFF; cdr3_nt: TGTGCCAGCGGGTTGAACACTGAAGCTTTCTTT
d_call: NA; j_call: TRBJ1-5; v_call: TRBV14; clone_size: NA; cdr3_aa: CASSPNRESQPQHF; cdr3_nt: TGTGCCAGCAGCCCCAACAGGGAGAGTCAGCCCCAGCATTTT
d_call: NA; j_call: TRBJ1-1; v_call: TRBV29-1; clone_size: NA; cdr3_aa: CSVDTGWATEAFF; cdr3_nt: TGCAGCGTAGATACAGGGTGGGCCACTGAAGCTTTCTTT
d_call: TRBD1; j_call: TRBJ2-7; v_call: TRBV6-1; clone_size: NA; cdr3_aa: CASSELGTGYYEQYF; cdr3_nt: TGTGCCAGCAGTGAATTGGGGACAGGATACTACGAGCAGTACTTC
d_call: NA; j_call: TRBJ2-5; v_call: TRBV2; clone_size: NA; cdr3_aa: CASSEREETQYF; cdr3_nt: TGTGCCAGCAGTGAAAGGGAGGAGACCCAGTACTTC